A selection of T cell receptor beta chains follows, all from one sample in a study of CD8 T cells in Susac syndrome. TCRdb re-called the immunoSEQ multiplex PCR reads with MiXCR, one entry per CDR3 protein. The sample carries around 80,000 distinct CDR3 sequences, roughly 94% recorded once. The sequenced sample consisted of CD8+ T cells from PBMCs. Receptors originate from a human donor with Susac syndrome. Each CDR3 is given with its conserved first and last residue. D genes are given only for firm matches. Not all rows give a size; the values are once, few, many and, for expanded clones, a class.

d_gene	v_gene	abundance	len	j_gene	CDR3aa	CDR3nt
NA	TRBV29-1	few	13	TRBJ2-7	CSVEILDSYEQYF	TGCAGCGTCGAGATACTGGACAGCTACGAGCAGTACTTC
NA	TRBV7-9	NA	12	TRBJ2-7	CASSGISYEQYF	TGTGCCAGCAGCGGAATCTCCTACGAGCAGTACTTC
NA	TRBV27	NA	13	TRBJ2-1	CASTDSTYNEQFF	TGTGCCAGCACCGACAGCACCTACAATGAGCAGTTCTTC
NA	TRBV11-2	NA	22	TRBJ2-1	CASSFFARASEVAVLPLNEQFF	TGTGCCAGCAGCTTTTTCGCCAGGGCTAGCGAAGTGGCGGTTTTACCCCTCAATGAGCAGTTCTTC
NA	TRBV9	NA	15	TRBJ2-7	CASSVGVGGEYEQYF	TGTGCCAGCAGCGTAGGAGTAGGGGGAGAGTACGAGCAGTACTTC
NA	TRBV2	NA	16	TRBJ2-1	CASSGAERAHYNEQFF	TGTGCCAGCAGTGGGGCTGAGCGGGCACACTACAATGAGCAGTTCTTC
NA	TRBV20-1	NA	13	TRBJ2-5	CSARLAPPETQYF	TGCAGTGCTAGACTAGCGCCACCTGAGACCCAGTACTTC
NA	TRBV12-3/TRBV12-4	NA	17	TRBJ2-1	CASSLHGGASPYNEQFF	TGTGCCAGCAGCTTACACGGCGGGGCTAGCCCCTACAATGAGCAGTTCTTC
TRBD1	TRBV12-3/TRBV12-4	NA	15	TRBJ2-2	CASSLPTGDTGELFF	TGTGCCAGCAGCTTGCCGACAGGGGACACCGGGGAGCTGTTTTTT
TRBD2	TRBV20-1	NA	16	TRBJ2-7	CSARVATSGGPYEQYF	TGCAGTGCTAGAGTAGCGACTAGCGGGGGGCCCTACGAGCAGTACTTC
NA	TRBV12-3/TRBV12-4	NA	15	TRBJ2-2	CASSPFTPNTGELFF	TGTGCCAGCAGTCCTTTTACTCCGAACACCGGGGAGCTGTTTTTT
NA	TRBV6-2/TRBV6-3	NA	12	TRBJ1-2	CASSYNNYGYTF	TGTGCCAGCAGTTACAACAACTATGGCTACACCTTC
NA	TRBV12-3/TRBV12-4	NA	15	TRBJ2-3	CASSPTSGYADTQYF	TGTGCCAGCAGCCCGACTAGTGGGTACGCAGATACGCAGTATTTT
TRBD1	TRBV10-3	NA	16	TRBJ1-6	CAISERDSSYNSPLHF	TGTGCCATCAGTGAGCGGGACAGCTCCTATAATTCACCCCTCCACTTT
NA	TRBV21-1	NA	16	TRBJ2-3	CASSKPRGGHQDTQYF	TGTGCCAGCAGCAAACCCCGGGGGGGCCACCAAGATACGCAGTATTTT
TRBD2	TRBV7-9	NA	16	TRBJ2-1	CASSPLSGGAHNEQFF	TGTGCCAGCAGCCCCCTAAGCGGGGGGGCCCACAATGAGCAGTTCTTC
TRBD2	TRBV20-1	NA	18	TRBJ2-7	CSASQSGGVSTPSYEQYF	TGCAGTGCGTCCCAGAGTGGGGGGGTTTCCACCCCTTCCTACGAGCAGTACTTC
NA	TRBV9	NA	14	TRBJ2-3	CASSAGHSTDTQYF	TGTGCCAGCAGCGCAGGACACAGCACAGATACGCAGTATTTT
NA	TRBV7-9	NA	15	TRBJ2-7	CASSFSAETPYEQYF	TGTGCCAGCAGCTTTTCAGCCGAAACACCCTACGAGCAGTACTTC
NA	TRBV20-1	NA	14	TRBJ2-3	CSARLQGLPDTQYF	TGCAGTGCTAGATTACAGGGTCTCCCAGATACGCAGTATTTT
TRBD1	TRBV7-9	NA	15	TRBJ2-3	CASSSTGDSTDTQYF	TGTGCCAGCAGCTCAACAGGGGACAGCACAGATACGCAGTATTTT
TRBD1	TRBV3-1	NA	15	TRBJ2-7	CASSHRDRISYEQYF	TGTGCCAGCAGCCACCGGGACAGAATCTCCTACGAGCAGTACTTC
NA	TRBV2	NA	14	TRBJ2-7	CASHEGRSSYEQYF	TGTGCCAGCCATGAGGGTCGAAGCTCCTACGAGCAGTACTTC
NA	TRBV9	NA	14	TRBJ2-2	CASSVGAKTGELFF	TGTGCCAGCAGCGTTGGGGCGAAAACCGGGGAGCTGTTTTTT
NA	TRBV24-1	NA	13	TRBJ2-3	CATSDLGGNTQYF	TGTGCCACCAGTGATTTGGGGGGAAATACGCAGTATTTT
NA	TRBV10-3	NA	11	TRBJ1-1	CAISGGLEAFF	TGTGCCATCAGTGGAGGACTTGAAGCTTTCTTT
TRBD1	TRBV13	NA	15	TRBJ2-5	CASSLVGTGQETQYF	TGTGCCAGCAGCTTAGTCGGGACAGGTCAAGAGACCCAGTACTTC
NA	TRBV20-1	once	14	TRBJ1-6	CSANPGLGDSPLHF	TGCAGTGCTAACCCGGGACTTGGGGATTCACCCCTCCACTTT
NA	TRBV21-1	NA	15	TRBJ1-2	CASSNQGGKYDGYTF	TGTGCCAGCAGCAACCAAGGGGGCAAGTATGATGGCTACACCTTC
TRBD1	TRBV27	NA	14	TRBJ1-5	CASSIQGANQPQHF	TGTGCCAGCAGTATACAGGGGGCCAATCAGCCCCAGCATTTT
NA	TRBV5-1	once	13	TRBJ2-7	CASSLPDTHEQYF	TGCGCCAGCAGCTTACCGGACACCCACGAGCAGTACTTC